The next 22 T cell receptor beta chains were all read from a single sample in a study of blood T cell repertoires in COVID-19. Sequencing was performed with immunoSEQ multiplex PCR; in TCRdb, only in-frame clones are kept and a portion is missing. The sample holds around 150,000 clones, 85% to 90% seen once. Input material: peripheral blood. The receptors originated from a man between 45 and 60 years old with active COVID-19.

DNA for the CDR3: TGTGCCAGCAGCTTAGAGGACAGCGAGCAGTACTTC. The encoded protein is CASSLEDSEQYF. This chain links TRBV11-2 with TRBJ2-7; D is possibly TRBD1 (6 bases). This CDR3 has 12 amino acids. Germline values: CDR1 SGHAT, CDR2 FQNNGV. V was shortened by 0 bases and J by 6 bases, with 6 bases between the two germline ends.

The chain uses TRBV2 and TRBJ2-1, with 7 bases matching TRBD1. The CDR3 sequence is 14 residues long. Germline V gene sequence: CDR1 SNHLY, CDR2 FYNNEI. Unmatched junction bases numbered 11, after V lost 6 bases and J lost 9 bases. The CDR3 DNA reads as TGTGCCAGCAGGAAAGGGACAGTCTCTGGTGAGCAGTTCTTC. Its protein is CASRKGTVSGEQFF.

CDR3 in DNA: TGTGCCAGCAGCAACCCAGGGGTTGATCAGCCCCAGCATTTT. Translation gives CASSNPGVDQPQHF. The chain employs TRBV5-5 and TRBJ1-5; TRBD1 is a possible D gene (6 bases). Germline lookup yields CDR1 SGHKS and CDR2 YYEKEE (reference sequence). The V end was cut by 4 bases, the J end by 5 bases, with 13 bases between. CDR3 size: 14 residues. The whole variable domain, remainder taken from reference TRBV5-5 and TRBJ1-5, is DAGVTQSPTHLIKTRGQQVTLRCSPISGHKSVSWYQQVLGQGPQFIFQYYEKEERGRGNFPDRFSARQFPNYSSELNVNALLLGDSALYLCASSNPGVDQPQHFGDGTRLSIL.

This clone was observed a single time. The chain joins TRBV9 to TRBJ2-5; D is perhaps TRBD1 (6 bases). The V end lost 0 bases, the J end lost 5 bases, and 20 bases lay between the germline ends. This CDR3 has 17 amino acids. Germline V gives CDR1 SGDLS, CDR2 YYNGEE. The CDR3 nucleotides are TGTGCCAGCAGCGTAGGACAGGATTTTGGGTATGTTGAGACCCAGTACTTC. Translation: CASSVGQDFGYVETQYF. Complete variable domain (other parts from reference TRBV9 and TRBJ2-5): DSGVTQTPKHLITATGQRVTLRCSPRSGDLSVYWYQQSLDQGLQFLIQYYNGEERAKGNILERFSAQQFPDLHSELNLSSLELGDSALYFCASSVGQDFGYVETQYFGPGTRLLVL.

The chain employs TRBV7-2 and TRBJ2-7, with 7 bases aligning to TRBD1. The CDR3 totals 15 residues. J lost 2 bases, V lost 3 bases, and 7 bases had no gene match. The germline V gene encodes CDR1 SGHTA and CDR2 FQGNSA. CDR3 bases: TGTGCCAGCAGCTTCGTAGGGGGCCCGACCTACGAGCAGTACTTC. Translation gives CASSFVGGPTYEQYF.

V is TRBV5-1 and J is TRBJ2-3; D is unclear. Deletions cut 4 bases from V and 7 bases from J, with 7 bases between. CDR1 and CDR2 (germline): SGHRS, YFSETQ. The CDR3 is made up of 11 amino acids. The CDR3 region has the DNA TGCGCCAGCAGCAAGTCTAATACGCAGTATTTT. This encodes CASSKSNTQYF.

The genes are TRBV30 and TRBJ1-5; D not certain. The V gene's germline CDR1 is GTSNPN and CDR2 SVGIG (reference sequence). Trimming stripped 5 bases from V and 5 bases from J, with 13 bases between. The CDR3 is 13 amino acids. CDR3 coding DNA: TGTGCCTGGGCCAGATTTGTCGATCAGCCCCAGCATTTT. Translating gives CAWARFVDQPQHF.

This clone was detected a few times. The chain combines TRBV6-5 with TRBJ1-2, with TRBD1 identical over 7 bases. The CDR3 runs to 14 residues. The trim removed 4 bases at V and 8 bases at J, leaving 10 bases unmatched. Germline CDR1 is MNHEY and CDR2 is SVGAGI. The CDR3 nucleotides read TGTGCCAGCAGTTCTTCCCTGACAGGGCTCGGCTACACCTTC. Its protein is CASSSSLTGLGYTF.

This chain connects TRBV7-3 to TRBJ2-2; TRBD2 might be the D (5 bases). This CDR3 has 15 residues. Germline loops: CDR1 SGHTA, CDR2 FQGTGA. The V end lost 0 bases, the J end lost 7 bases, and 12 bases lay between the germline ends. The CDR3 spells CASSLTLARGGELFF. CDR3 nucleotide sequence: TGTGCCAGCAGCTTAACGCTAGCCCGGGGCGGGGAGCTGTTTTTT.

The sample holds one count of this clone. This chain joins TRBV2 and TRBJ1-1, with 8 bases matching TRBD1. V trimming: 6 bases; J trimming: 5 bases; junction bases outside the gene matches: 8. There are 14 residues in the CDR3. CDR1 is SNHLY and CDR2 is FYNNEI in the germline V gene. The CDR3 sequence: CASRGTGGRTEAFF. The DNA of the CDR3 is TGTGCCAGCAGGGGCACAGGGGGACGGACTGAAGCTTTCTTT.

The chain is built from TRBV30 and TRBJ2-6, with a weak D call TRBD1 (5 bases). V was clipped by 6 bases and J by 0 bases, with 9 bases between them. The CDR3 spans 14 residues. Per germline, CDR1 GTSNPN and CDR2 SVGIG (reference sequence). CDR3 DNA: TGTGCCTGTGACAGCTACTCTGGGGCCAACGTCCTGACTTTC. Amino acid sequence: CACDSYSGANVLTF.

The V gene is TRBV18, the J gene TRBJ1-4; D ambiguous. The CDR3 runs 18 residues. Germline CDR1 is KGHSH and CDR2 is LQKENI. V gave up 3 bases and J gave up 0 bases, with 17 bases separating them. The chain's CDR3 is CASSPQSNSGTTNEKLFF. The CDR3 nucleotides are TGTGCCAGCTCACCCCAATCCAACTCAGGCACAACTAATGAAAAACTGTTTTTT.

This clone was found once. J is TRBJ2-1 and V is TRBV7-8; tentative D call: TRBD1 (7 bases). V dropped 5 bases and J dropped 1 base, with 18 bases sitting between them. In germline, CDR1 is SGHVS, CDR2 FQNEAQ. This CDR3 comprises 17 residues. The CDR3 bases are TGTGCCAGCAGCCCCCAGGCCCAGGGGGGATCCTACAATGAGCAGTTCTTC. This codes for CASSPQAQGGSYNEQFF.

In its sample, this clone was seen a few times. The rearrangement links TRBV14 to TRBJ1-6; D not certain. CDR3 length: 14 residues. Trimming left V 1 base short and J 4 bases short, with 5 bases between. Germline V gene sequence: CDR1 SGHDN, CDR2 FVKESK. CDR3 sequence (DNA): TGTGCCAGCAGCCAAGTCCTATATAATTCACCCCTCCACTTT. Translation: CASSQVLYNSPLHF.

The chain joins TRBV18 to TRBJ2-7, with D tentatively TRBD1 (6 bases). V gave up 4 bases and J gave up 6 bases, with 19 bases separating them. This CDR3 is 15 amino acids long. The germline CDR1 and CDR2 sequences are KGHSH and LQKENI. CDR3 sequence reads: CASSLGPGQSAEQYF. Written as DNA, the CDR3 is TGTGCCAGCTCACTCGGTCCGGGACAATCGGCCGAGCAGTACTTC.

The rearrangement uses TRBV6-1 and TRBJ2-3; TRBD2 might be the D (5 bases). This CDR3 has 14 amino acids. With 3 bases removed from V and 0 bases from J, the gap between germline ends came to 7 bases. Germline values: CDR1 MNHNS, CDR2 SASEGT. The CDR3 reads CASSDRGSTDTQYF. Here the CDR3 DNA reads TGTGCCAGCAGTGACCGGGGTAGCACAGATACGCAGTATTTT.

The J gene is TRBJ1-1, the V gene TRBV19; D is unclear. The V and J ends lost 4 bases and 1 base respectively, with 10 bases between them. CDR1 and CDR2 (germline): LNHDA, SQIVND (reference sequence). The CDR3 is made up of 14 amino acids. CDR3 protein: CASSNGFENTEAFF. The CDR3 bases are TGTGCCAGTAGTAACGGGTTCGAGAACACTGAAGCTTTCTTT.

The rearrangement uses TRBV6-5 and TRBJ1-1; TRBD1 aligns across 7 bases. The CDR3 runs to 16 residues. Germline assignment: CDR1 MNHEY and CDR2 SVGAGI. After removal of 0 bases from V and 6 bases from J, the junction contained 10 bases not matched to a gene. Here the CDR3 DNA reads TGTGCCAGCAGTTACTCAAGTCAGACAGGGATCGCTGAAGCTTTCTTT. Its protein is CASSYSSQTGIAEAFF.

In its sample, this clone was seen once. V is TRBV11-2 and J is TRBJ2-1; 12 nucleotides match TRBD2. V was pared by 1 base and J by 9 bases, with 7 bases of the junction left unmatched. Germline V CDR1 and CDR2: SGHAT, FQNNGV. This CDR3 spans 16 amino acids. As DNA, the CDR3 is TGTGCCAGCAGCTTAGGACTAGCGGGGGTCCTAGGTGAGCAGTTCTTC. As protein: CASSLGLAGVLGEQFF.

In its sample, this clone was seen once. The gene calls are TRBV18 and TRBJ2-7, with 7 bases fitting TRBD1. CDR3 length: 17 amino acids. The junction had 11 bases not matched to a gene; V was cut back by 3 bases and J by 0 bases. The germline CDR1 and CDR2 sequences are KGHSH and LQKENI. This CDR3 is CASSPEGYRDSSYEQYF. The CDR3, as DNA: TGTGCCAGCTCACCTGAAGGATACAGGGACAGCTCCTACGAGCAGTACTTC.

The chain has TRBV7-2 and TRBJ2-3, with D uncertain. Trimming left V 1 base short and J 2 bases short, with 10 bases between. In germline, CDR1 is SGHTA, CDR2 FQGNSA. This CDR3 spans 15 amino acids. CDR3 nucleotides: TGTGCCAGCAGCTTAGTTGGCCAAACCACAGATACGCAGTATTTT. It translates to CASSLVGQTTDTQYF.

V is TRBV5-8 and J is TRBJ2-1, with D unclear. V gave up 0 bases and J gave up 0 bases, with 7 bases separating them. Germline V gene data show CDR1 as SGHTS and CDR2 as YDEGEE. The CDR3 runs 15 residues. The CDR3 protein is CASSLGAVSYNEQFF. The CDR3 region has the DNA TGTGCCAGCAGCTTGGGGGCAGTCTCCTACAATGAGCAGTTCTTC.